This TCR beta chain appears in the sequencing data of a study of blood T cell repertoires in COVID-19. Turning to the study itself: Material from acute and convalescent COVID-19 was sourced from the United States, Italy and Spain.

The data were produced by immunoSEQ multiplex PCR, yet TCRdb's version contains in-frame clones alone and is incomplete. Here the sample spans tens of thousands of clones, over 90% being singletons. V shed 4 bases and J shed 4 bases, with 12 bases lying between them. There are 13 residues in the CDR3. CDR1 is SGHDT and CDR2 is YYEEEE in the germline V gene. The chain uses TRBV5-6 and TRBJ2-7, with a tentative D call TRBD2 (6 bases). The material sequenced was peripheral blood. The receptor's source is a man in his sixties with acute or convalescent COVID-19. The CDR3 loop reads CASSRTEGYEQYF. The CDR3 nucleotides are TGTGCCAGCAGCAGGACGGAGGGTTACGAGCAGTACTTC.